This T cell receptor (beta chain) was captured by sequencing in a study of shared clonotypes between healthy human individuals. Turning to the study itself: Each donor contributed plates that comprised three CD4 naive, three CD4 memory, two CD8 naive and one CD8 memory.

On this clone itself: Its antigen is undetermined.

Produced via immunoSEQ multiplex PCR; TCRdb's table is partial and in-frame only. Of approximately 2,200,000 clones listed, 85% to 95% are singletons. Naive CD8 populations comprised CD45RO-negative cells positively selected for CCR7, excluding terminally differentiated effector memory CD45RA+ cells. Donors, without exception, were Caucasian adults residing in Nashville, Tennessee. General study findings and limits: Estimated clonotype richness was generally higher in naive than memory subsets.

The CDR3 has 14 residues. Germline assignment: CDR1 MDHEN and CDR2 SYDVKM. V lost 2 bases, J lost 7 bases, and 12 bases lay in between. The chain uses TRBV28 and TRBJ2-1; D remains unclear. The clonotype originates from a man aged 18 to 30 in good health. Some clones in this sample may be carry-over from other donors' samples. Sequenced input: naive CD8+ T cells from PBMCs. CDR3 sequence: CASSLELGWNEQFF. The CDR3 bases are TGTGCCAGCAGTTTAGAGCTGGGTTGGAATGAGCAGTTCTTC.